This passage covers 15 T cell receptor beta chains from one sample sequenced in a study of identical twins. TCRdb re-analysed the 5' RACE reads in MiXCR, keeping a single row per CDR3 protein. The sample includes some 500,000 distinct CDR3 sequences, more than 9% of them seen just once. This same sample was also part of a study on yellow fever vaccine responses in identical twins.

Sequenced input: PBMCs. The origin of the receptors is a woman aged 18-29 years in good health.

This clonotype was recorded many times. The rearrangement links TRBV12-3 or TRBV12-4 to TRBJ2-5; D is perhaps TRBD1 (6 bases). This CDR3 has 16 residues. The germline V and J ends were trimmed by 6 bases and 1 base, with 18 bases remaining between them. CDR3 residues: CASRLRDTELQETQYF. DNA of the CDR3: TGTGCCAGCAGACTCCGGGACACCGAACTCCAAGAGACCCAGTACTTC.

This clonotype has ten or more counts. Here the CDR3 reads CASSSTLAGNNEQFF. CDR3 nucleotides: TGTGCCAGCAGTTCCACCTTAGCGGGAAACAATGAGCAGTTCTTC. The chain has TRBV12-3 or TRBV12-4 and TRBJ2-1; the match to TRBD2 covers 8 bases. V dropped 4 bases and J dropped 5; count of bases not matched to a gene: 7. The length of the CDR3 is 15 residues.

As to this clonotype: This may be a read error, as it is one base from a much larger clone. The final CDR3 position lacks the conserved phenylalanine or tryptophan, pointing to a likely read error. The rearrangement joins TRBV5-1 to TRBJ2-1; D possibly uses TRBD1 or TRBD2 (6 bases each). The CDR3 runs 13 residues. Germline loops: CDR1 SGHRS, CDR2 YFSETQ. V lost 3 bases and J 10 bases, leaving 14 bases between the germline ends. The CDR3 region is CASSYRGTLEQFL. The CDR3 DNA follows: TGCGCCAGCAGCTATAGGGGGACTTTGGAGCAGTTCCTC.

The V call is TRBV7-8, the J call TRBJ2-3; 11 positions agree with TRBD2. CDR3 length: 16 residues. V lost 3 bases, J lost 2 bases, and 4 bases stayed unmatched. The germline CDR1 and CDR2 sequences are SGHVS and FQNEAQ. The CDR3 DNA follows: TGTGCCAGCAGCTTTCGACTAGCGGGGAACACAGATACGCAGTATTTT. Amino acid sequence: CASSFRLAGNTDTQYF. Together with reference TRBV7-8 and TRBJ2-3, the CDR3 gives the full variable domain: GAGVSQSPRYKVAKRGQDVALRCDPISGHVSLFWYQQALGQGPEFLTYFQNEAQLDKSGLPSDRFFAERPEGSVSTLKIQRTQQEDSAVYLCASSFRLAGNTDTQYFGPGTRLTVL.

This clonotype was observed at least ten times. The rearrangement uses TRBV20-1 and TRBJ1-4; D ambiguous. Germline loops: CDR1 DFQATT, CDR2 SNEGSKA (reference sequence). CDR3 size: 13 residues. Trimming stripped 3 bases from V and 8 bases from J, with 13 bases between. The CDR3 coding sequence is TGCAGTGCTAGGAGGCAGGAGGGCGAAAAACTGTTTTTT. It specifies CSARRQEGEKLFF.

The sample holds a few counts of this clonotype. The V call is TRBV3-1, the J call TRBJ1-2; D is unclear. The CDR3 length is 13 residues. Trimming removed 4 bases at V and 0 bases at J, with 6 bases between. Germline V gives CDR1 LGHDT, CDR2 YNNKEL (reference sequence). DNA of the CDR3: TGTGCCAGCAGCCGAGAATCTAACTATGGCTACACCTTC. Translated, it gives CASSRESNYGYTF.

This clonotype was seen at least ten times. V gene TRBV15 combines with J gene TRBJ1-4; TRBD1 is a possible D gene (5 bases). Germline lookup yields CDR1 LNHNV and CDR2 YYDKDF (reference sequence). This CDR3 spans 14 amino acids. V was clipped by 5 bases and J by 7 bases, with 14 bases between them. The CDR3 protein is CATSPNAGGEKLFF. The CDR3 DNA reads as TGTGCCACCAGCCCTAATGCCGGGGGTGAAAAACTGTTTTTT.

Notes on this clonotype: A read error may produce the germline difference seen at one junction end. The V call is TRBV7-7, the J call TRBJ2-5; no definite D call. CDR1 is SSHAT and CDR2 is FNYEAQ in the germline V gene (reference sequence). The CDR3 contains 15 residues. Here the CDR3 reads CASSLVGSPGETQYF. The CDR3 nucleotides are TGTGCTAGCAGCTTAGTTGGATCCCCCGGCGAGACCCAGTACTTC. The full variable domain, completed using reference TRBV7-7 and TRBJ2-5, is GAGVSQSPRYKVTKRGQDVTLRCDPISSHATLYWYQQALGQGPEFLTYFNYEAQPDKSGLPSDRFSAERPEGSISTLTIQRTEQRDSAMYRCASSLVGSPGETQYFGPGTRLLVL.

This clonotype turned up a few times. V usage is TRBV10-3 and J usage is TRBJ2-2; D is perhaps TRBD1 (5 bases). V shed 3 bases and J shed 4 bases, with 9 bases lying between them. The CDR3 is 14 residues long. Per the germline V gene, CDR1 is ENHRY and CDR2 is SYGVKD. CDR3 amino acids: CAISDLDSTGELFF. Here the CDR3 DNA reads TGTGCCATCAGTGACCTAGACAGCACCGGGGAGCTGTTTTTT.

The V gene is TRBV9, the J gene TRBJ2-1, with TRBD1 matching 7 bases. Germline CDR1 reads SGDLS; CDR2 reads YYNGEE. This CDR3 spans 15 amino acids. J gave up 9 bases and V 4 bases, and 13 bases lay outside the gene matches. The CDR3 bases are TGTGCCAGCAGCTTAGAGGGGACAGCTCTTTCTGAGCAGTTCTTC. Its protein product is CASSLEGTALSEQFF. Full variable domain (outside the CDR3, taken from reference TRBV9 and TRBJ2-1): DSGVTQTPKHLITATGQRVTLRCSPRSGDLSVYWYQQSLDQGLQFLIQYYNGEERAKGNILERFSAQQFPDLHSELNLSSLELGDSALYFCASSLEGTALSEQFFGPGTRLTVL.

This clonotype has a count of ten or more. V usage is TRBV25-1 and J usage is TRBJ1-5; D might be TRBD1 (6 bases). This CDR3 region has 14 residues. V shed 4 bases and J shed 3 bases, with 10 bases lying between them. Germline V gene lookup returns CDR1 MGHDK and CDR2 SYGVNS. The chain's CDR3 is CASSGGQNNQPQHF. CDR3 coding DNA: TGTGCCAGCAGTGGAGGACAGAACAATCAGCCCCAGCATTTT. Looking up the rest from reference TRBV25-1 and TRBJ1-5 gives the full variable domain: EADIYQTPRYLVIGTGKKITLECSQTMGHDKMYWYQQDPGMELHLIHYSYGVNSTEKGDLSSESTVSRIRTEHFPLTLESARPSHTSQYLCASSGGQNNQPQHFGDGTRLSIL.

This clonotype has a count of ten or more. The CDR3 DNA follows: TGCAGTGCTAGAATGACTAGCGGGGGGCTCACAGATACGCAGTATTTT. Protein product: CSARMTSGGLTDTQYF. The V and J genes are TRBV20-1 and TRBJ2-3; 13 bases are a match to TRBD2. The CDR3 totals 16 residues. Germline V gene lookup returns CDR1 DFQATT and CDR2 SNEGSKA (reference sequence). The V segment lost 2 bases and the J segment 2 bases; nucleotides outside the gene matches: 4.

At least ten counts were recorded for this clonotype. The J gene is TRBJ2-1, the V gene TRBV14; maybe TRBD2 (5 bases). This CDR3 has 13 amino acids. The V end was cut by 3 bases, the J end by 9 bases, with 12 bases between. Germline V gene sequence: CDR1 SGHDN, CDR2 FVKESK. In nucleotides, the CDR3 is TGTGCCAGCAGCCACCGCTGGGAGAGTGAGCAGTTCTTC. This gives the protein CASSHRWESEQFF.

With respect to this clonotype: Given a much more abundant clone one base away, this may be a read error. CDR3 amino acids: CSARAGTDSNYGYTF. The CDR3 region has the DNA TGCAGTGCTAGAGCCGGGACGGATTCCAACTATGGCTACACCTTC. The gene calls are TRBV20-1 and TRBJ1-2, with D perhaps TRBD1 (5 bases). The V gene's germline CDR1 is DFQATT and CDR2 SNEGSKA (reference sequence). Trimming removed 1 base from V and 2 bases from J, with 14 bases in between. The CDR3 covers 15 residues.

This clonotype was detected only a few times. The chain uses TRBV5-1 and TRBJ2-3; D possibly corresponds to TRBD1 (6 bases). Germline CDR1 reads SGHRS; CDR2 reads YFSETQ. Trimming cost V 3 bases and J 2 bases, with 13 bases left between them. The CDR3 runs 15 residues. The CDR3 here is CASSSPDRYTDTQYF. CDR3 nucleotide sequence: TGCGCCAGCAGCTCCCCGGACAGATACACAGATACGCAGTATTTT. Based on the CDR3 plus reference TRBV5-1 and TRBJ2-3, the full variable domain is KAGVTQTPRYLIKTRGQQVTLSCSPISGHRSVSWYQQTPGQGLQFLFEYFSETQRNKGNFPGRFSGRQFSNSRSEMNVSTLELGDSALYLCASSSPDRYTDTQYFGPGTRLTVL.